Following are 27 T cell receptor beta chains from one sample sequenced in a study of cytomegalovirus exposure and HLA in healthy donors (dated by TCRdb to between 2016 and 2019). The library was made by the immunoSEQ multiplex PCR assay. The multiplex PCR relied on a mix of 60 forward primers for TCR Vbeta segments and 13 reverse primers for TCR Jbeta segments. TCRdb re-hosts the immuneACCESS table, in-frame sequences only. Its copies lack some clones; in the studies checked, an unresolved V gene accounts for under half of them, and the cause for the rest is not known. Counted in this sample were roughly 200,000 clones; approximately 12% of them appeared once. The ten largest make up approximately 8.4% of the sample. Sequencing was done on a sample of PBMCs. These TCRs come from a man aged 50 or older in good health and CMV-seropositive.

This clone has only a few counts. This chain connects TRBV5-4 to TRBJ2-7, with TRBD1 matching over 7 bases. V shed 0 bases, J shed 3 bases, and the junction held 3 bases outside the gene matches. The CDR3 length is 14 residues. Germline CDR1 and CDR2: SGHNT and YYREEE (reference sequence). CDR3 sequence reads: CASSLAGQLYEQYV. CDR3 DNA: TGTGCCAGCAGCTTGGCGGGACAGCTCTACGAGCAGTACGTC.

This chain joins TRBV7-9 and TRBJ1-2; 7 bases match TRBD1. Trimming cost V 5 bases and J 2 bases; bases outside gene matches: 14. Per germline, CDR1 SEHNR and CDR2 FQNEAQ (reference sequence). The CDR3 contains 17 residues. The CDR3 region is CASSLVGGGDRNYGYTF. The CDR3 nucleotides read TGTGCCAGCAGCCTAGTAGGAGGGGGCGACCGAAACTATGGCTACACCTTC. Looking up the rest from reference TRBV7-9 and TRBJ1-2 gives the full variable domain: DTGVSQNPRHKITKRGQNVTFRCDPISEHNRLYWYRQTLGQGPEFLTYFQNEAQLEKSRLLSDRFSAERPKGSFSTLEIQRTEQGDSAMYLCASSLVGGGDRNYGYTFGSGTRLTVV.

This clone has just a few counts. A junction boundary mismatches the germline segment, possibly from a read error. The genes are TRBV5-1 and TRBJ2-3; a possible D gene is TRBD2 (5 bases). The CDR3 spans 13 residues. The germline gives CDR1 SGHRS, CDR2 YFSETQ. The CDR3 region is CASTDPSTDAQYF. The CDR3 DNA follows: TGCGCCAGCACAGACCCTAGCACAGATGCGCAGTATTTT.

Only a few counts were recorded for this clone. CDR3 protein: CASSVGEGDGYTF. The DNA of the CDR3 is TGTGCCAGCAGCGTAGGGGAGGGGGACGGCTACACCTTC. This sequence joins TRBV9 and TRBJ1-2, with TRBD1 as a possible D gene (6 bases). CDR3 size: 13 residues. Germline CDR1 SGDLS, CDR2 YYNGEE. The V and J ends lost 0 bases and 8 bases respectively, with 11 bases between them.

The chain joins TRBV4-3 to TRBJ1-1; 9 bases agree with TRBD1. The germline gives CDR1 LGHNA, CDR2 YSLEER. The V and J ends lost 3 bases and 5 bases, in that order; junction bases with no gene match: 4. There are 14 residues in the CDR3. The CDR3 DNA follows: TGCGCCAGCAGCCAGCTCGACAGGGGGACTGAAGCTTTCTTT. Residues: CASSQLDRGTEAFF.

Only a few counts were recorded for this clone. This chain uses TRBV7-3 with TRBJ1-1; tentative D call: TRBD1 (6 bases). The CDR3 extends over 14 amino acids. Trimming pared 1 base from V and 3 bases from J, leaving 9 bases between. Germline lookup yields CDR1 SGHTA and CDR2 FQGTGA. CDR3 residues: CASSLMAGDTEAFF. CDR3 DNA: TGTGCCAGCAGCTTAATGGCAGGGGACACTGAAGCTTTCTTT. The full variable domain, completed using reference TRBV7-3 and TRBJ1-1, is GAGVSQTPSNKVTEKGKYVELRCDPISGHTALYWYRQSLGQGPEFLIYFQGTGAADDSGLPNDRFFAVRPEGSVSTLKIQRTERGDSAVYLCASSLMAGDTEAFFGQGTRLTVV.

This clone appeared a few times. The CDR3 end shows no conserved phenylalanine or tryptophan, and so a read error is likely. The rearrangement joins TRBV6-6 to TRBJ1-1; D may be TRBD1 (6 bases). Trimming removed 2 bases at V and 2 bases at J, with 15 bases between. The germline gives CDR1 MNHNY, CDR2 SVGAGI (reference sequence). This CDR3 is built from 16 residues. The CDR3 here is CASSYPLLQGNTEAFV. CDR3 DNA sequence: TGTGCCAGCAGTTACCCTTTGTTACAGGGAAACACTGAAGCTTTCGTT.

V gene TRBV9 combines with J gene TRBJ1-2; D may be TRBD1 (6 bases). The CDR3 has 12 amino acids. The V and J ends lost 3 bases and 8 bases respectively, with 11 bases between them. Per germline, CDR1 SGDLS and CDR2 YYNGEE. CDR3 residues: CASSGYRDGYTF. In DNA form, the CDR3 reads TGTGCCAGCAGCGGTTACAGGGACGGCTACACCTTC.

This clone appeared a few times. This chain joins TRBV7-2 and TRBJ1-5, with TRBD1 identical over 9 bases. The CDR3 length is 14 residues. J gave up 9 bases and V 5 bases, and 8 bases lay outside the gene matches. Germline CDR1 and CDR2: SGHTA and FQGNSA. The CDR3, as DNA: TGTGCCAGCAGCCCTGGACAGGGGCCCAGGCCCCAGCATTTT. Encoded protein: CASSPGQGPRPQHF.

This clone was counted only a few times. The genes are TRBV15 and TRBJ1-1; 11 bases map to TRBD1. V was pared by 3 bases and J by 4 bases, with 7 bases of the junction left unmatched. Germline V gene lookup returns CDR1 LNHNV and CDR2 YYDKDF (reference sequence). The CDR3 sequence is 16 residues long. The CDR3 DNA reads TGTGCCACCAGCAGGGGGGACAGGGGGGTTATCACTGAAGCTTTCTTT. This gives the protein CATSRGDRGVITEAFF.

The chain carries TRBV25-1 and TRBJ2-5; the D gene is possibly TRBD2 (5 bases). This CDR3 is 15 amino acids long. The germline V gene has CDR1 MGHDK and CDR2 SYGVNS. Trimming cost V 0 bases and J 2 bases, with 10 bases left between them. The CDR3 region has the DNA TGTGCCAGCAGTGAATATTGGGAGCGGCAAGAGACCCAGTACTTC. The encoded protein is CASSEYWERQETQYF.

This chain uses TRBV5-6 with TRBJ1-1; 11 bases agree with TRBD1. Trimming cost V 4 bases and J 5 bases; bases outside gene matches: 4. Germline V gene sequence: CDR1 SGHDT, CDR2 YYEEEE. The CDR3 consists of 14 residues. The CDR3 reads CASSLDRGQTEAFF. The CDR3 DNA is TGTGCCAGCAGCCTGGACAGGGGGCAAACTGAAGCTTTCTTT.

The chain uses TRBV11-3 and TRBJ1-1; a weak D match, TRBD1 (6 bases). The length of the CDR3 is 15 residues. Germline V gives CDR1 SGHNT, CDR2 YENEEA. V was clipped by 5 bases and J by 0 bases, with 13 bases between them. The CDR3 here is CASSLSRGMNTEAFF. The DNA for the CDR3 is TGTGCCAGCAGCCTTTCAAGGGGGATGAACACTGAAGCTTTCTTT. Based on the CDR3 plus reference TRBV11-3 and TRBJ1-1, the full variable domain is EAGVVQSPRYKIIEKKQPVAFWCNPISGHNTLYWYLQNLGQGPELLIRYENEEAVDDSQLPKDRFSAERLKGVDSTLKIQPAELGDSAVYLCASSLSRGMNTEAFFGQGTRLTVV.

The rearrangement joins TRBV7-2 to TRBJ1-2; no clear D. The CDR3 runs 12 residues. The germline V gene has CDR1 SGHTA and CDR2 FQGNSA. V lost 5 bases and J 8 bases, leaving 12 bases between the germline ends. CDR3 sequence: CASSATSRGYTF. The DNA of the CDR3 is TGTGCCAGCAGCGCTACCTCGCGGGGCTACACCTTC. The complete variable domain, with remaining parts taken from reference TRBV7-2 and TRBJ1-2, reads GAGVSQSPSNKVTEKGKDVELRCDPISGHTALYWYRQSLGQGLEFLIYFQGNSAPDKSGLPSDRFSAERTGGSVSTLTIQRTQQEDSAVYLCASSATSRGYTFGSGTRLTVV.

This clone was observed a handful of times. This rearrangement joins TRBV7-2 to TRBJ2-5; 8 bases align to TRBD2. The CDR3 has 15 residues. V gave up 3 bases and J gave up 5 bases; unmatched junction bases: 8. The germline V gene encodes CDR1 SGHTA and CDR2 FQGNSA. This CDR3 is CASSFRAGVGETQYF. CDR3 DNA sequence: TGTGCCAGCAGCTTCAGAGCGGGGGTCGGCGAGACCCAGTACTTC.

The genes are TRBV5-6 and TRBJ1-5; TRBD1 is a possible D gene (6 bases). Looked up from germline, CDR1 is SGHDT and CDR2 is YYEEEE. The CDR3 is made up of 13 amino acids. Deletions cut 2 bases from V and 7 bases from J, with 10 bases between. As DNA, the CDR3 is TGTGCCAGCAGCTTCGGGGGGCGGCAGCCCCAGCATTTT. The encoded protein is CASSFGGRQPQHF.

The rearrangement joins TRBV4-3 to TRBJ2-2; D unresolved. CDR1 is LGHNA, CDR2 YSLEER, per germline. V gave up 3 bases and J gave up 4 bases, with 9 bases separating them. The CDR3 is 14 residues long. The CDR3 DNA reads as TGCGCCAGCAGCCAGATGATAGTCACCGGGGAGCTGTTTTTT. Translated, it gives CASSQMIVTGELFF.

V usage is TRBV14 and J usage is TRBJ1-4; D unclear. V dropped 5 bases and J dropped 0 bases, with 10 bases sitting between them. Germline V gene lookup returns CDR1 SGHDN and CDR2 FVKESK. The CDR3 consists of 15 residues. CDR3 bases: TGTGCCAGCAGCAGAGTACCTGCAACTAATGAAAAACTGTTTTTT. Protein product: CASSRVPATNEKLFF.

CDR3 protein: CASRASTRGGTTEAFF. The CDR3 bases are TGTGCCAGTAGGGCTTCTACTAGGGGAGGGACCACTGAAGCTTTCTTT. The rearrangement uses TRBV19 and TRBJ1-1, with a tentative D call TRBD1 (5 bases). The CDR3 totals 16 residues. Trimming shortened V by 6 bases and J by 4 bases, and 21 bases separated the two germline ends. The V gene's germline CDR1 is LNHDA and CDR2 SQIVND (reference sequence). Combining the CDR3 with reference TRBV19 and TRBJ1-1 gives the whole variable domain DGGITQSPKYLFRKEGQNVTLSCEQNLNHDAMYWYRQDPGQGLRLIYYSQIVNDFQKGDIAEGYSVSREKKESFPLTVTSAQKNPTAFYLCASRASTRGGTTEAFFGQGTRLTVV.

The rearrangement uses TRBV28 and TRBJ2-2; the D is unclear. The germline V and J ends were trimmed by 4 bases and 5 bases, with 8 bases remaining between them. The CDR3 totals 13 residues. Germline V gives CDR1 MDHEN, CDR2 SYDVKM. This CDR3 reads CASSSPRTGELFF. The DNA for the CDR3 is TGTGCCAGCAGTTCCCCGCGGACCGGGGAGCTGTTTTTT.

This clone was observed a few times. The chain's CDR3 is CASSPPTVMAGELFF. The CDR3 DNA sequence: TGTGCCAGCAGCCCACCAACGGTAATGGCCGGGGAGCTGTTTTTT. The genes are TRBV5-6 and TRBJ2-2; D is unclear. Germline CDR1 SGHDT, CDR2 YYEEEE. The CDR3 has 15 residues. The V end was cut by 4 bases, the J end by 6 bases, with 16 bases between.

This clone was counted only a few times. This rearrangement joins TRBV5-1 to TRBJ1-1; D call uncertain. Germline V gene lookup returns CDR1 SGHRS and CDR2 YFSETQ. This CDR3 is built from 13 residues. V dropped 4 bases and J dropped 7 bases, with 14 bases sitting between them. This CDR3 is CASSLGPAGEAFF. Here the CDR3 DNA reads TGCGCCAGCAGCCTAGGCCCAGCGGGTGAAGCTTTCTTT.

V is TRBV5-4 and J is TRBJ2-1; 12 bases align to TRBD1. This CDR3 comprises 18 residues. J gave up 4 bases and V 3 bases, and 11 bases lay outside the gene matches. Germline V gene data show CDR1 as SGHNT and CDR2 as YYREEE (reference sequence). The CDR3, as DNA: TGTGCCAGCAGCTCGATGGGACAGGGGGCAGGGTCGTACAATGAGCAGTTCTTC. Amino acids: CASSSMGQGAGSYNEQFF.

This clone was seen more than once but under ten times. Distinct nucleotide sequences in the sample also encode this CDR3. This chain links TRBV6-6 with TRBJ1-1; the D is unclear. Per germline, CDR1 MNHNY and CDR2 SVGAGI (reference sequence). The CDR3 is 12 residues long. The V end lost 5 bases, the J end lost 14 bases, and 18 bases lay between the germline ends. The CDR3 spells CASSRQGGRAFF. The CDR3 DNA is TGTGCCAGCAGTCGCCAAGGTGGGAGAGCCTTCTTT.

This clone was recorded a few times. J is TRBJ2-1 and V is TRBV5-8; 8 nucleotides align to TRBD2. The germline V gene encodes CDR1 SGHTS and CDR2 YDEGEE. Germline trimming cut 2 bases from V and 6 bases from J; bases unmatched to any gene: 4. The CDR3 is 14 amino acids. The CDR3 is CASSLLAVGNEQFF. The CDR3 nucleotides are TGTGCCAGCAGCTTACTAGCGGTAGGCAATGAGCAGTTCTTC.

There are a few counts of this clone. J is TRBJ2-7 and V is TRBV4-2; 11 nucleotides agree with TRBD1. Germline V gives CDR1 LGHNA, CDR2 YNFKEQ. V lost 0 bases to trimming and J lost 5 bases; unmatched junction nucleotides: 12. The CDR3 spans 18 residues. The CDR3 DNA sequence: TGTGCCAGCAGCCAAGATAAAGGACCGAGGACAGGGGGCAACGAGCAGTACTTC. Its protein is CASSQDKGPRTGGNEQYF.

This clone was picked up a small number of times. V is TRBV29-1 and J is TRBJ2-5, with 9 bases that match TRBD2. CDR1 SQVTM and CDR2 ANQGSEA come from the germline V gene. The V and J ends lost 1 base and 5 bases, in that order; junction bases with no gene match: 5. This CDR3 has 14 amino acids. The CDR3 region is CSVEGSGGQETQYF. The CDR3, as DNA: TGCAGCGTTGAAGGCAGCGGGGGGCAGGAGACCCAGTACTTC.